Each of the 20 T cell receptor beta chains below was sequenced from the same sample in a study of Ad26.COV2.S vaccination and SARS-CoV-2 variants (dated by TCRdb to the early 2020s). Sample treatment or condition, as interpreted from the label and publication: roughly 18 received Ad26.COV2.S at low or high dose, single or two shots; roughly five received placebo; per-sample allocation not given. Repertoires of vaccine and placebo recipients were sequenced from samples taken on day 63 after the first injection. The library was made by the immunoSEQ multiplex PCR assay. The table was pulled from immuneACCESS by TCRdb, which kept in-frame rearrangements only. Such tables lose some clones; where checked, under half of the loss comes from unresolved V genes, and the rest has no known cause. Counted in this sample were roughly 410,000 clones; roughly four fifths of them appeared once. About 7.1% of the sample comes from the top ten.

The sample was peripheral blood, taken in a trial of Ad26.COV2.S vaccine versus placebo. These receptors all come from a person aged 18 to 65 who received the Ad26.COV2.S COVID-19 vaccine or a placebo.

The V and J genes are TRBV11-3 and TRBJ2-1; TRBD2 agrees at 11 bases. Per the germline V gene, CDR1 is SGHNT and CDR2 is YENEEA. V lost 5 bases to trimming and J lost 3 bases; unmatched junction nucleotides: 3. The CDR3 totals 15 residues. CDR3 residues: CASSPTSGSYNEQFF. CDR3 nucleotides: TGTGCCAGCAGCCCAACTAGCGGGAGCTACAATGAGCAGTTCTTC.

Only a few counts were recorded for this clone. The genes are TRBV9 and TRBJ2-7; 7 nucleotides match TRBD2. The V gene's germline CDR1 is SGDLS and CDR2 YYNGEE. The CDR3 has 14 amino acids. Trimming cost V 3 bases and J 2 bases; bases outside gene matches: 5. Written as DNA, the CDR3 is TGTGCCAGCAGCGCGGGGGGACGAACCTACGAGCAGTACTTC. It specifies CASSAGGRTYEQYF.

The chain links TRBV5-1 to TRBJ1-1; perhaps TRBD1 as D (6 bases). The CDR3 spans 12 residues. Trimming cost V 5 bases and J 10 bases, with 15 bases left between them. CDR1 SGHRS and CDR2 YFSETQ come from the germline V gene. In nucleotides, the CDR3 is TGCGCCAGCAGAGGGGGACTCCTGGGAGCTTTCTTT. It specifies CASRGGLLGAFF.

The V and J genes are TRBV7-2 and TRBJ1-4; 7 positions match TRBD1. Germline V gene data show CDR1 as SGHTA and CDR2 as FQGNSA. V shed 5 bases and J 8 bases; nucleotides not matched to a gene: 5. The CDR3 is made up of 13 amino acids. In DNA form, the CDR3 reads TGTGCCAGCAGCCCCGGGACAGACGAAAAACTGTTTTTT. Its translation: CASSPGTDEKLFF.

The chain employs TRBV19 and TRBJ1-3, with a possible D match to TRBD1 (5 bases). The V end was cut by 2 bases, the J end by 3 bases, with 14 bases between. This CDR3 is built from 16 residues. Germline values: CDR1 LNHDA, CDR2 SQIVND (reference sequence). CDR3 sequence reads: CASSIPGPGFGNTIYF. Here the CDR3 DNA reads TGTGCCAGTAGTATACCGGGACCCGGGTTTGGAAACACCATATATTTT.

This chain connects TRBV4-3 to TRBJ2-4; D is unclear. Germline CDR1 LGHNA, CDR2 YSLEER. Trimming stripped 3 bases from V and 6 bases from J, with 21 bases between. The CDR3 covers 17 residues. The CDR3 DNA reads as TGCGCCAGCAGCCACCCCAAGACGGGTCCCCCATCAAACATTCAGTACTTC. Translating it yields CASSHPKTGPPSNIQYF.

V is TRBV5-5 and J is TRBJ2-5; 8 bases line up with TRBD2. The CDR3 loop spans 14 amino acids. CDR1 is SGHKS and CDR2 is YYEKEE in the germline V gene (reference sequence). Trimming took 0 bases from V and 5 from J; bases not matched to a gene: 3. The CDR3 loop is CASSLAGGPETQYF. The CDR3 DNA is TGTGCCAGCAGCTTGGCGGGGGGGCCCGAGACCCAGTACTTC.

This rearrangement joins TRBV5-5 to TRBJ1-5; D is uncertain. In germline, CDR1 is SGHKS, CDR2 YYEKEE (reference sequence). Trimming shortened V by 5 bases and J by 0 bases, and 12 bases separated the two germline ends. The CDR3 is made up of 15 amino acids. Here the CDR3 DNA reads TGTGCCAGCAGGCCGGGCTACTATAGCAATCAGCCCCAGCATTTT. Encoded protein: CASRPGYYSNQPQHF.

The chain joins TRBV29-1 to TRBJ2-3; 12 bases line up with TRBD2. The germline CDR1 and CDR2 sequences are SQVTM and ANQGSEA. The CDR3 extends over 15 amino acids. V dropped 2 bases and J dropped 2; count of bases not matched to a gene: 2. The CDR3 sequence: CSVEWTSGDTDTQYF. The CDR3 DNA is TGCAGCGTTGAATGGACTAGCGGGGACACAGATACGCAGTATTTT.

The V gene is TRBV6-2 or TRBV6-3, the J gene TRBJ2-2, with 11 bases identical to TRBD2. The J segment lost 2 bases and the V segment lost 6 bases, leaving 2 bases of the junction unmatched. Germline V lookup: CDR1 MNHEY, CDR2 SVGEGT. This CDR3 contains 15 residues. The CDR3 DNA reads as TGTGCCAGCAGCGGACTAGCGGGCAACACCGGGGAGCTGTTTTTT. Its translation is CASSGLAGNTGELFF.

The V gene is TRBV4-2, the J gene TRBJ2-1, with D possibly TRBD2 on 6 matching bases. CDR1 and CDR2 (germline): LGHNA, YNFKEQ. The CDR3 runs 15 residues. Between the trimmed V and J ends, which lost 4 bases and 4 bases, there was a span of 14 bases. DNA for the CDR3: TGTGCCAGCAGCCCCTCACAGGAGGGGTACAATGAGCAGTTCTTC. It specifies CASSPSQEGYNEQFF.

The gene calls are TRBV19 and TRBJ1-5, with 7 bases fitting TRBD1. The J segment lost 5 bases and the V segment lost 5 bases, leaving 0 bases of the junction unmatched. Germline V CDR1 and CDR2: LNHDA, SQIVND (reference sequence). The CDR3 loop spans 12 amino acids. This CDR3 is CASSDRDQPQHF. CDR3 sequence (DNA): TGTGCCAGTAGTGACAGGGATCAGCCCCAGCATTTT.

The genes are TRBV18 and TRBJ1-1; weak D call: TRBD1 (6 bases). Trimming removed 3 bases from V and 6 bases from J, with 20 bases in between. CDR3 length: 16 amino acids. CDR1 and CDR2 (germline): KGHSH, LQKENI. The CDR3 coding sequence is TGTGCCAGCTCACCCTTACAGGGATCGGCGGGTTCTGAAGCTTTCTTT. Its protein product is CASSPLQGSAGSEAFF.

The rearrangement joins TRBV7-6 to TRBJ2-7; 9 positions match TRBD1. The V gene end was trimmed by 5 bases and the J gene end by 3 bases; junction bases not matched to a gene: 8. CDR3 size: 15 residues. Germline V CDR1 and CDR2: SGHVS, FNYEAQ. The CDR3 loop is CASSPGTGLDYEQYF. The CDR3 DNA sequence: TGTGCCAGCAGCCCCGGGACAGGGTTGGACTACGAGCAGTACTTC.

CDR3 amino acids: CASSLFASGGPYEQYF. The DNA of the CDR3 is TGCGCCAGCAGCTTGTTCGCTAGCGGGGGGCCCTACGAGCAGTACTTC. The V call is TRBV5-1, the J call TRBJ2-7, with 11 bases lining up with TRBD2. The CDR3 has 16 residues. CDR1 and CDR2 (germline): SGHRS, YFSETQ. V lost 1 base and J lost 2; bases outside the gene matches: 5.

This chain's CDR3 is CASSLAGGYNEQFF. CDR3 sequence (DNA): TGTGCCAGCAGCCTAGCAGGGGGCTATAATGAGCAGTTCTTC. J is TRBJ2-1 and V is TRBV11-3; 8 nucleotides match TRBD1. The CDR3 runs to 14 residues. Germline V gives CDR1 SGHNT, CDR2 YENEEA. V trimming: 5 bases; J trimming: 7 bases; junction bases outside the gene matches: 7.

The rearrangement uses TRBV7-2 and TRBJ1-5; no definite D call. CDR3 length: 14 residues. Germline V CDR1 and CDR2: SGHTA, FQGNSA. The V end lost 0 bases, the J end lost 3 bases, and 6 bases lay between the germline ends. This CDR3 is CASSLAGNNQPQHF. The CDR3, as DNA: TGTGCCAGCAGCTTAGCAGGGAACAATCAGCCCCAGCATTTT.

The chain combines TRBV7-9 with TRBJ2-7; unclear D gene. The germline CDR1 and CDR2 sequences are SEHNR and FQNEAQ (reference sequence). There are 13 residues in the CDR3. V was cut by 8 bases and J by 5 bases, with 16 bases left in between. The CDR3 loop is CASRWAPMDEQYF. In DNA, the CDR3 is TGTGCCAGCCGTTGGGCCCCAATGGACGAGCAGTACTTC. The entire variable domain, with the rest obtained from reference TRBV7-9 and TRBJ2-7, is as follows: DTGVSQNPRHKITKRGQNVTFRCDPISEHNRLYWYRQTLGQGPEFLTYFQNEAQLEKSRLLSDRFSAERPKGSFSTLEIQRTEQGDSAMYLCASRWAPMDEQYFGPGTRLTVT.

J is TRBJ2-1 and V is TRBV29-1; D possibly corresponds to TRBD2 (6 bases). CDR3 length: 14 amino acids. Trimming left V 6 bases short and J 0 bases short, with 12 bases between. The germline CDR1 and CDR2 sequences are SQVTM and ANQGSEA. The CDR3 spells CSVGRGSSYNEQFF. CDR3 DNA sequence: TGCAGCGTCGGACGGGGGAGCTCCTACAATGAGCAGTTCTTC.

The rearrangement links TRBV11-1 to TRBJ1-2; tentatively, D is TRBD1 (5 bases). The V end was cut by 0 bases, the J end by 8 bases, with 13 bases between. The CDR3 has 14 amino acids. CDR1 SGHAT and CDR2 FQDESV come from the germline V gene (reference sequence). The CDR3 nucleotides read TGTGCCAGCAGCTTAGCGGGCAACAGGCGCGGCTACACCTTC. Its translation: CASSLAGNRRGYTF. The full variable domain, with the rest looked up from reference TRBV11-1 and TRBJ1-2, is EAEVAQSPRYKITEKSQAVAFWCDPISGHATLYWYRQILGQGPELLVQFQDESVVDDSQLPKDRFSAERLKGVDSTLKIQPAELGDSAMYLCASSLAGNRRGYTFGSGTRLTVV.